A single sample is the source of the 11 T cell receptor beta chains below, sequenced in a study of shared clonotypes between healthy human individuals. Assay: immunoSEQ multiplex PCR; the TCRdb copy retains only in-frame clones and omits some. This table has 150,000 to 200,000 clones, approximately 95% appearing once. Input material: naive CD4+ T cells sorted from blood. Subset described: CD45RA+ positively selected. These receptors were obtained from a woman aged 25 to 39 in good health.

The V gene is TRBV28, the J gene TRBJ2-1, with 12 bases aligning to TRBD2. The CDR3 covers 16 residues. CDR1 is MDHEN and CDR2 is SYDVKM in the germline V gene. Trimming at V came to 4 bases and at J to 4 bases, leaving 5 bases not matched to a gene. CDR3 coding DNA: TGTGCCAGCAGTTCTTCTAGCGGGAGGGCATACAATGAGCAGTTCTTC. Encoded protein: CASSSSSGRAYNEQFF.

The CDR3 is CASSPGLAAPNEQFF. In DNA form, the CDR3 reads TGTGCCAGTAGTCCGGGACTAGCGGCCCCCAATGAGCAGTTCTTC. The chain joins TRBV19 to TRBJ2-1; 11 nucleotides agree with TRBD2. Germline-derived CDR1 and CDR2 are LNHDA and SQIVND (reference sequence). V shed 5 bases, J shed 6 bases, and the junction held 6 bases outside the gene matches. The CDR3 is 15 amino acids.

In its sample, this clone was seen once. This sequence joins TRBV28 and TRBJ2-5; D remains unclear. The germline CDR1 and CDR2 sequences are MDHEN and SYDVKM. The V and J ends lost 6 bases and 3 bases respectively, with 8 bases between them. The CDR3 is 12 amino acids. CDR3: CASSSLEETQYF. The CDR3 DNA reads TGTGCCAGCAGCTCCCTGGAAGAGACCCAGTACTTC.

V gene TRBV5-1 combines with J gene TRBJ2-2; no reliable D call. The germline V and J ends were trimmed by 4 bases and 0 bases, with 7 bases remaining between them. Germline CDR1 and CDR2: SGHRS and YFSETQ. The CDR3 runs 14 residues. The CDR3 DNA reads TGCGCCAGCAGCATATTATCGAACACCGGGGAGCTGTTTTTT. Its translation is CASSILSNTGELFF.

Concerning this clone itself: Within the sample, other DNA sequences also encode this same CDR3. The genes are TRBV28 and TRBJ2-7, with 12 bases identical to TRBD2. The CDR3 runs 15 residues. The V gene's germline CDR1 is MDHEN and CDR2 SYDVKM. V was clipped by 4 bases and J by 9 bases; unmatched bases: 10. Here the CDR3 DNA reads TGTGCCAGCAGTTCGCGGACTAGCGGGATGTTGAGGCAGTACTTC. Protein product: CASSSRTSGMLRQYF.

The CDR3, as DNA: TGCGCCAGCAGCTTGGCCTACCAAGAGACCCAGTACTTC. Translation gives CASSLAYQETQYF. V is TRBV5-1 and J is TRBJ2-5; no clear D. Germline assignment: CDR1 SGHRS and CDR2 YFSETQ. CDR3 length: 13 residues. V was trimmed by 0 bases and J by 0 bases, leaving 3 bases between them.

The rearrangement links TRBV7-8 to TRBJ2-7; 7 bases are a match to TRBD1. With V trimmed by 5 bases and J by 4 bases, 23 bases remained unmatched. The CDR3 is made up of 19 amino acids. The V gene's germline CDR1 is SGHVS and CDR2 FQNEAQ. The DNA of the CDR3 is TGTGCCAGCAGCCCAAGGACTCCAGGGGGACATCGGATGAATTACGAGCAGTACTTC. Protein sequence: CASSPRTPGGHRMNYEQYF.

V usage is TRBV28 and J usage is TRBJ1-2, with TRBD1 as a possible D gene (5 bases). CDR1 and CDR2 from the germline V gene are MDHEN and SYDVKM. V was shortened by 7 bases and J by 6 bases, with 21 bases between the two germline ends. The CDR3 runs to 15 residues. Written as DNA, the CDR3 is TGTGCCAGCAATCCACCCCCGGGGGGTAAGGATGGCTACACCTTC. Amino acids: CASNPPPGGKDGYTF.

A few counts support this clone. The chain joins TRBV7-2 to TRBJ2-7; D is perhaps TRBD1 or TRBD2 (6 bases each). The V end was cut by 2 bases, the J end by 6 bases, with 20 bases between. Germline V gene data show CDR1 as SGHTA and CDR2 as FQGNSA. This CDR3 has 16 amino acids. As DNA, the CDR3 is TGTGCCAGCAGCTTACGTGCCGGGGGCGCATCGGCCGAGCAGTACTTC. It specifies CASSLRAGGASAEQYF.

In its sample, this clone was seen once. In DNA form, the CDR3 reads TGTGCCAGCAAGGGGACAGGAGAGAACTACGAGCAGTACTTC. It encodes CASKGTGENYEQYF. The chain combines TRBV21-1 with TRBJ2-7; the table's D call, TRBD1, has no DNA check behind it. TRBV21-1 represents a pseudogene. CDR3 size: 14 residues.

In regard to this clone: Other DNA sequences in this sample translate to the same CDR3. The chain links TRBV6-5 to TRBJ2-7; 9 bases fit TRBD1. Germline assignment: CDR1 MNHEY and CDR2 SVGAGI. Germline trimming cut 6 bases from V and 0 bases from J; bases unmatched to any gene: 3. This CDR3 spans 14 amino acids. CDR3 nucleotides: TGTGCCAGCAGGCCGGGACAGGGCTCCTACGAGCAGTACTTC. Its translation is CASRPGQGSYEQYF.